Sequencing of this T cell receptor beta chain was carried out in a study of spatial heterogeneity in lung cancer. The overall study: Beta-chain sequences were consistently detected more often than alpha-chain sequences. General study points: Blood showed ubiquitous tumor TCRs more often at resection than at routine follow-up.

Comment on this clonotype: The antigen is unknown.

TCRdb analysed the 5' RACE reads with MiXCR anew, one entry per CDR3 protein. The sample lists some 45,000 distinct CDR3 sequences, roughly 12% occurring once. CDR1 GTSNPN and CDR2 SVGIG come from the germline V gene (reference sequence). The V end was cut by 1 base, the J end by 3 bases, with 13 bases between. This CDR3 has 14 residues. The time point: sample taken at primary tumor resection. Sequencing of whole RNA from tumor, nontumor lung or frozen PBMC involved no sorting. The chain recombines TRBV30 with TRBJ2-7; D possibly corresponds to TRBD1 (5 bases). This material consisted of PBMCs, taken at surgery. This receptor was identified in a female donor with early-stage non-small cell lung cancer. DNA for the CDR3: TGTGCCTGGAGTGAGGTAGGGGTCGACTACGAGCAGTACTTC. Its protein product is CAWSEVGVDYEQYF.